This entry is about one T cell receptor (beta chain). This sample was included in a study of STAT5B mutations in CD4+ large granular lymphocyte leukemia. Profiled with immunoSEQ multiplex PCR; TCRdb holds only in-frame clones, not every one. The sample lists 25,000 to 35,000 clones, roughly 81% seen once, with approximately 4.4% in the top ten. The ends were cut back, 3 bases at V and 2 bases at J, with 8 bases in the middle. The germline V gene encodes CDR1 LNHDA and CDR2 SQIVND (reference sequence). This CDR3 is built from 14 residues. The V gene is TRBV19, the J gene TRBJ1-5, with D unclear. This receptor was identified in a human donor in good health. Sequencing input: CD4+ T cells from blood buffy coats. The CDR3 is CASSIRDGNQPQHF. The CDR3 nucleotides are TGTGCCAGTAGTATCCGGGATGGCAATCAGCCCCAGCATTTT. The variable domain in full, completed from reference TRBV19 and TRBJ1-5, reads DGGITQSPKYLFRKEGQNVTLSCEQNLNHDAMYWYRQDPGQGLRLIYYSQIVNDFQKGDIAEGYSVSREKKESFPLTVTSAQKNPTAFYLCASSIRDGNQPQHFGDGTRLSIL.